This T cell receptor beta chain appears in the sequencing data of a study of CD8+ T cells in alopecia areata. Reverse transcribed after extraction, RNA yielded cDNA as the sequencing template. TCRdb's copy holds only in-frame clones and misses some; the assay was immunoSEQ multiplex PCR. The sample shows 150,000 to 200,000 clones, 60% of them seen only once. Treatment given: oral pan-JAK inhibitor, 5-10 mg twice daily. Study results and limitations: Scalp sequencing also captures normal skin's resident alphabeta T cells.

About this clone itself: What it binds is not known.

This receptor was identified in a human donor with alopecia areata. The starting material was CD4+ T cells sorted from blood, obtained at week 24, from a patient treated with tofacitinib.

The CDR3 loop is CASSRRDPANTGELFF. In DNA form, the CDR3 reads TGCGCCAGCAGCCGCCGGGACCCCGCGAACACCGGGGAGCTGTTTTTT. The V call is TRBV5-1, the J call TRBJ2-2; D may correspond to TRBD1 or TRBD2 (5 bases each). Germline values: CDR1 SGHRS, CDR2 YFSETQ. The length of the CDR3 is 16 residues. Trimming took off 4 bases at V and 0 bases at J, with 13 bases between the two ends.